This TCR beta chain comes out of a study of T cells in localized non-small cell lung cancer. Data came from immunoSEQ multiplex PCR; TCRdb stores just in-frame clones and leaves some out. The sample contains about 1,100 clones, around 35% of which appear only once. The uninvolved lung lay at least 2 cm from the tumor margin and lacked atypia. Study conclusions and caveats: Sequencing was limited to one tumor region, leaving the possibility of heterogeneity open. Out of the top 100 tumor clones, a median about 50 were seen in adjacent lung. Uninvolved adjacent lung had higher T cell clonality than tumor and all other tissues.

Points on this clone: Its antigen is unidentified.

The source was normal lung tissue next to the tumor, collected before any cancer treatment. The clonotype comes from a male donor older than 55 with stage I lung adenocarcinoma.

In DNA, the CDR3 is TGTGCCAGCATCCCAGGGGGTTCAGTTAATGAAAAACTGTTTTTT. Amino acids: CASIPGGSVNEKLFF. The rearrangement links TRBV28 to TRBJ1-4, with TRBD1 matching 7 bases. Germline V gene data show CDR1 as MDHEN and CDR2 as SYDVKM. V shed 7 bases and J 4 bases; nucleotides not matched to a gene: 9. The CDR3 is 15 amino acids.